One sample yielded the 26 T cell receptor beta chains listed below, sequenced in a study of control samples from healthy donors and cancer patients. Measured with immunoSEQ multiplex PCR; TCRdb has only the in-frame clones, and not every one. The sample carries under 150,000 clones, approximately 95% recorded once. The sequenced material came from blood. The receptors were gathered from a man aged 25 to 45 in good health.

The chain uses TRBV2 and TRBJ2-5; either TRBD1 or TRBD2 may supply D (5 bases each). V lost 3 bases and J 3 bases, leaving 11 bases between the germline ends. Germline V gene lookup returns CDR1 SNHLY and CDR2 FYNNEI. CDR3 length: 14 residues. The CDR3: CASSEPREKETQYF. CDR3 sequence (DNA): TGTGCCAGCAGTGAGCCCAGGGAGAAAGAGACCCAGTACTTC.

The chain has TRBV12-5 and TRBJ2-3, with TRBD2 as a possible D gene (5 bases). There are 14 residues in the CDR3. V lost 7 bases, J lost 0 bases, and 11 bases lay in between. Germline loops: CDR1 LGHNT, CDR2 FRNRAP. This CDR3 reads CASAPRGSTDTQYF. The CDR3 coding sequence is TGTGCTAGTGCCCCCCGAGGGAGCACAGATACGCAGTATTTT.

CDR3 sequence: CASSWGPTGGSGELFF. The CDR3 nucleotides are TGTGCCAGCAGCTGGGGCCCGACAGGGGGATCCGGGGAGCTGTTTTTT. This chain uses TRBV5-4 with TRBJ2-2, with 9 bases that match TRBD1. The germline gives CDR1 SGHNT, CDR2 YYREEE (reference sequence). The V and J ends lost 3 bases and 6 bases, in that order; junction bases with no gene match: 9. This CDR3 is built from 16 residues.

The V and J genes are TRBV5-4 and TRBJ2-7; 7 bases are shared with TRBD2. The CDR3 has 17 amino acids. Germline assignment: CDR1 SGHNT and CDR2 YYREEE (reference sequence). With 0 bases clipped from V and 2 bases from J, the junction kept 11 bases outside the gene matches. The CDR3 bases are TGTGCCAGCAGCTTGGGGTCCCTAGCGGAAAATGCCTACGAGCAGTACTTC. It yields the protein CASSLGSLAENAYEQYF.

The V call is TRBV29-1, the J call TRBJ2-3, with D maybe TRBD2 (6 bases). This CDR3 comprises 12 residues. Deletions cut 1 base from V and 4 bases from J, with 6 bases between. Per the germline V gene, CDR1 is SQVTM and CDR2 is ANQGSEA. CDR3 in amino acids: CSVEGGADTQYF. CDR3 in DNA: TGCAGCGTTGAAGGGGGGGCAGATACGCAGTATTTT.

The rearrangement joins TRBV6-5 to TRBJ1-2, with unresolved D. V lost 7 bases, J lost 2 bases, and 14 bases lay in between. The CDR3 totals 14 residues. Germline values: CDR1 MNHEY, CDR2 SVGAGI. In DNA form, the CDR3 reads TGTGCCAGCACCGTGGTCGGATCGAACTATGGCTACACCTTC. Protein sequence: CASTVVGSNYGYTF.

V is TRBV2 and J is TRBJ1-4; 10 bases are shared with TRBD1. Per germline, CDR1 SNHLY and CDR2 FYNNEI. This CDR3 is built from 18 residues. V dropped 3 bases and J dropped 8; count of bases not matched to a gene: 15. CDR3 in amino acids: CASSDPGTGVRFGEKLFF. The CDR3 bases are TGTGCCAGCAGTGACCCCGGGACAGGGGTACGGTTCGGGGAAAAACTGTTTTTT.

The rearrangement uses TRBV4-1 and TRBJ1-4; D is uncertain. Germline loops: CDR1 MGHRA, CDR2 YSYEKL. This CDR3 region has 14 residues. V was trimmed by 2 bases and J by 7 bases, leaving 11 bases between them. CDR3 DNA sequence: TGCGCCAGCAGCCAATTTGGTGGTGGTGAAAAACTGTTTTTT. This gives the protein CASSQFGGGEKLFF.

The V and J genes are TRBV11-2 and TRBJ2-7; the D gene is possibly TRBD1 (5 bases). Germline V lookup: CDR1 SGHAT, CDR2 FQNNGV. V dropped 4 bases and J dropped 1 base, with 17 bases sitting between them. The CDR3 totals 16 residues. The CDR3 nucleotides are TGTGCCAGCAGCTCGGCCCTAGGGGCGCCTTCCTACGAGCAGTACTTC. This sequence encodes CASSSALGAPSYEQYF.

The V gene is TRBV10-1, the J gene TRBJ2-7; TRBD2 matches 8 bases. Trimming cost V 6 bases and J 6 bases; bases outside gene matches: 16. Germline V lookup: CDR1 WNHNN, CDR2 SYGVQD (reference sequence). This CDR3 spans 16 amino acids. The CDR3: CASSEGTRTLGGEQYF. CDR3 sequence (DNA): TGCGCCAGCAGCGAAGGGACTAGGACCCTAGGGGGCGAGCAGTACTTC.

J is TRBJ2-6 and V is TRBV6-4, with a tentative D call TRBD1 (5 bases). CDR3 length: 14 residues. V was pared by 6 bases and J by 4 bases, with 10 bases between. Germline values: CDR1 MRHNA, CDR2 SNTAGT. CDR3 region: CASSEGVGANVLTF. The DNA of the CDR3 is TGTGCCAGCAGCGAAGGGGTGGGGGCCAACGTCCTGACTTTC.

The J gene is TRBJ2-7, the V gene TRBV7-2, with a weak D call TRBD2 (5 bases). V was cut by 4 bases and J by 0 bases, with 10 bases left in between. Germline CDR1 reads SGHTA; CDR2 reads FQGNSA. The CDR3 length is 14 residues. CDR3 in DNA: TGTGCCAGCAGCTCAGACTACCGCTCCTACGAGCAGTACTTC. It yields the protein CASSSDYRSYEQYF.

The rearrangement joins TRBV29-1 to TRBJ1-3; D is possibly TRBD1 (5 bases). The CDR3 runs 12 residues. V lost 5 bases and J 6 bases, leaving 11 bases between the germline ends. The germline gives CDR1 SQVTM, CDR2 ANQGSEA. The CDR3 region has the DNA TGCAGCGTTTCCGAGACAGTAAACACCATATATTTT. Residues: CSVSETVNTIYF.

The rearrangement uses TRBV4-3 and TRBJ2-3; D remains unclear. The CDR3 loop spans 15 amino acids. Trimming stripped 3 bases from V and 5 bases from J, with 15 bases between. CDR1 LGHNA and CDR2 YSLEER come from the germline V gene. The DNA of the CDR3 is TGCGCCAGCAGCCAGGCCTTAAGAAGAGGAGATACGCAGTATTTT. Encoded protein: CASSQALRRGDTQYF.

The chain recombines TRBV6-2 or TRBV6-3 with TRBJ2-3; TRBD1 might be the D (6 bases). Trimming left V 4 bases short and J 0 bases short, with 14 bases between. The CDR3 runs 16 residues. Looked up from germline, CDR1 is MNHEY and CDR2 is SVGEGT. The CDR3 DNA follows: TGTGCCAGCAGTTTATCCCGGACAGCCAGCACAGATACGCAGTATTTT. Residues: CASSLSRTASTDTQYF.

The chain couples TRBV6-2 or TRBV6-3 to TRBJ1-2; no clear D. The CDR3 runs to 13 residues. V was clipped by 4 bases and J by 4 bases, with 10 bases between them. From germline, CDR1 is MNHEY and CDR2 SVGEGT. The CDR3 loop reads CASSSTNRYGYTF. CDR3 nucleotides: TGTGCCAGCAGTTCGACAAATCGCTATGGCTACACCTTC.

This clone was counted once. The rearrangement uses TRBV5-1 and TRBJ1-2, with D maybe TRBD1 (6 bases). From germline, CDR1 is SGHRS and CDR2 YFSETQ. With 7 bases removed from V and 2 bases from J, the gap between germline ends came to 9 bases. The CDR3 consists of 12 residues. DNA of the CDR3: TGCGCCAGCCGGGGGCTAAACTATGGCTACACCTTC. Residues: CASRGLNYGYTF.

The chain couples TRBV3-1 (or the pseudogene TRBV3-2) to TRBJ1-4, with a tentative D call TRBD1 (6 bases). Trimming pared 0 bases from V and 4 bases from J, leaving 12 bases between. Per germline, CDR1 LGHDT and CDR2 YNNKEL (reference sequence). The CDR3 is 16 amino acids. CDR3 protein: CASSQDFWDINEKLFF. The CDR3 DNA reads TGTGCCAGCAGCCAAGATTTCTGGGACATTAATGAAAAACTGTTTTTT.

The DNA for the CDR3 is TGTGCCATCAGTGAGTCGAAAAACAGGGTGAACACTGAAGCTTTCTTT. As protein: CAISESKNRVNTEAFF. The gene calls are TRBV10-3 and TRBJ1-1, with D perhaps matching TRBD1 (6 bases). The germline CDR1 and CDR2 sequences are ENHRY and SYGVKD. The CDR3 covers 16 residues. V lost 0 bases and J lost 0, with 11 bases in between.

The rearrangement links TRBV5-6 to TRBJ1-6, with D maybe TRBD1 (6 bases). Trimming cost V 3 bases and J 5 bases, with 12 bases left between them. The CDR3 totals 15 residues. The germline CDR1 and CDR2 sequences are SGHDT and YYEEEE. Here the CDR3 reads CASSSTDRDNSPLHF. CDR3 nucleotides: TGTGCCAGCAGCTCGACGGACAGAGATAATTCACCCCTCCACTTT.

The genes are TRBV13 and TRBJ1-1; D might be TRBD1 (5 bases). Trimming shortened V by 3 bases and J by 4 bases, and 15 bases separated the two germline ends. The germline CDR1 and CDR2 sequences are PRHDT and FYEKMQ (reference sequence). The CDR3 consists of 15 residues. The CDR3 region has the DNA TGTGCCAGCAGCTTGGGGGGTGCAGTTCTCACTGAAGCTTTCTTT. Amino acids: CASSLGGAVLTEAFF.

The chain carries TRBV4-1 and TRBJ1-1; a weak D match, TRBD1 (5 bases). The ends were cut back, 0 bases at V and 2 bases at J, with 7 bases in the middle. In germline, CDR1 is MGHRA, CDR2 YSYEKL. The CDR3 covers 14 residues. CDR3 bases: TGCGCCAGCAGCCAAGAAACAGGTAACACTGAAGCTTTCTTT. Residues: CASSQETGNTEAFF.

This rearrangement joins TRBV7-2 to TRBJ2-3; D ambiguous. The CDR3 runs 15 residues. The germline CDR1 and CDR2 sequences are SGHTA and FQGNSA. V gave up 4 bases and J gave up 0 bases, with 11 bases separating them. The chain's CDR3 is CASSYGRMSTDTQYF. Written as DNA, the CDR3 is TGTGCCAGCAGCTACGGACGGATGAGCACAGATACGCAGTATTTT.

V gene TRBV4-3 combines with J gene TRBJ2-2; 8 bases fit TRBD2. The CDR3 runs to 17 residues. CDR1 is LGHNA, CDR2 YSLEER, per germline. Trimming took 1 base from V and 3 from J; bases not matched to a gene: 7. CDR3: CASSQVFAGGDTGELFF. The CDR3 region has the DNA TGCGCCAGCAGCCAAGTCTTCGCGGGGGGAGACACCGGGGAGCTGTTTTTT.

The CDR3 protein is CASSLELDRGPEAFF. Written as DNA, the CDR3 is TGTGCCAGCAGCTTAGAGCTGGACAGGGGGCCTGAAGCTTTCTTT. The chain recombines TRBV7-8 with TRBJ1-1; 11 bases map to TRBD1. CDR3 size: 15 residues. Unmatched junction bases numbered 4, after V lost 1 base and J lost 6 bases. Germline CDR1 reads SGHVS; CDR2 reads FQNEAQ. The variable domain in full, with the rest retrieved from reference TRBV7-8 and TRBJ1-1, is GAGVSQSPRYKVAKRGQDVALRCDPISGHVSLFWYQQALGQGPEFLTYFQNEAQLDKSGLPSDRFFAERPEGSVSTLKIQRTQQEDSAVYLCASSLELDRGPEAFFGQGTRLTVV.

The rearrangement joins TRBV4-1 to TRBJ2-7, with TRBD1 as a possible D gene (6 bases). CDR1 and CDR2 (germline): MGHRA, YSYEKL. The CDR3 consists of 15 residues. Trimming took 1 base from V and 2 from J, leaving 12 bases between them. The CDR3 coding sequence is TGCGCCAGCAGCCAAGTGGGACAAGGCACCTACGAGCAGTACTTC. It specifies CASSQVGQGTYEQYF.